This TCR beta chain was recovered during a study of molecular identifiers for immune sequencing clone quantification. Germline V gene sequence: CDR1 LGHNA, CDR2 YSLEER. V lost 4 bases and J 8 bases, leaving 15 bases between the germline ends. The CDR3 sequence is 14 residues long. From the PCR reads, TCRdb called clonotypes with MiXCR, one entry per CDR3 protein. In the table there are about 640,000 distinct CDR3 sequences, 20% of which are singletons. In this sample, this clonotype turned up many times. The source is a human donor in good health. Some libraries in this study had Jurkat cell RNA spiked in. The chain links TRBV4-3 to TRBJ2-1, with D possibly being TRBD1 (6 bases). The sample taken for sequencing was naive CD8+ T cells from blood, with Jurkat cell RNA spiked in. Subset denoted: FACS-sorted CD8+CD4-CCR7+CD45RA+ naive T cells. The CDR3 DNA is TGCGCCAGCAGCCCGGGACACGGGGCCGATGAGCAGTTCTTC. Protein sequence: CASSPGHGADEQFF.